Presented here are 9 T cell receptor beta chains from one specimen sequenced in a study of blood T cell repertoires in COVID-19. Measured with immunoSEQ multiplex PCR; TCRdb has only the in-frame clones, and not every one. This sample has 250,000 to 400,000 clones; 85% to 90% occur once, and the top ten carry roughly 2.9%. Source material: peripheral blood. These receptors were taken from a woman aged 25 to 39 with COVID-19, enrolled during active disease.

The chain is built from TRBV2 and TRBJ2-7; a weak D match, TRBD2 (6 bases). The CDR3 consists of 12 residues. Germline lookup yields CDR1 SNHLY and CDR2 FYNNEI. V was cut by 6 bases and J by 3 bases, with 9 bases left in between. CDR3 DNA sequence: TGTGCCAGCAGCACTAGCATCTACGAGCAGTACTTC. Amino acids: CASSTSIYEQYF.

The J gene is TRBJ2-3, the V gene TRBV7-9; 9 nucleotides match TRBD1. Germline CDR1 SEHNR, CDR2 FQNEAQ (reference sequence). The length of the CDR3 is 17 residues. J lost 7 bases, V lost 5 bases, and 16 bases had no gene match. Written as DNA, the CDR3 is TGTGCCAGCAGCCCCCCCCGGGACAGGGACTTCGTGTATACGCAGTATTTT. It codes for CASSPPRDRDFVYTQYF.

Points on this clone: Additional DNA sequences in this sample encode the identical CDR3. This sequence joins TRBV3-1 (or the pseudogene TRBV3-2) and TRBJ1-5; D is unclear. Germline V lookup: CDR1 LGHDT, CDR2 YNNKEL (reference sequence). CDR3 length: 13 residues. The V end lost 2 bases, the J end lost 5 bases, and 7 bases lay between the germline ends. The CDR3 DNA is TGTGCCAGCAGCCAAAGTCCGGATCAGCCCCAGCATTTT. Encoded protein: CASSQSPDQPQHF.

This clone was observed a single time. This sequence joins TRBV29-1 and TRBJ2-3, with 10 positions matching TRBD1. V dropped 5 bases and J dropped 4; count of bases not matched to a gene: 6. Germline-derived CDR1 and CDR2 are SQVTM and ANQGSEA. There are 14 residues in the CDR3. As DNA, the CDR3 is TGCAGCGTTCCGGGACAGGGGTTAGCAGATACGCAGTATTTT. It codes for CSVPGQGLADTQYF.

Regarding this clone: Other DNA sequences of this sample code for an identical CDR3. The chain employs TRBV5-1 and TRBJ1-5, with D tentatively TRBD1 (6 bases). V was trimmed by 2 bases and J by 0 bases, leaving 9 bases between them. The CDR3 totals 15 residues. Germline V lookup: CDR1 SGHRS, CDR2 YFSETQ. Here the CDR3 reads CASSLEDSSNQPQHF. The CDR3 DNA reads TGCGCCAGCAGCTTAGAGGACAGTAGCAATCAGCCCCAGCATTTT.

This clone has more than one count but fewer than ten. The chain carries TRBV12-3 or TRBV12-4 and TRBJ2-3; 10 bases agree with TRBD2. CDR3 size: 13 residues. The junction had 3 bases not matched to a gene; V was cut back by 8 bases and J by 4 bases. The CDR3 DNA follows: TGTGCCAGCGGAGCGGGAGGGCCAGATACGCAGTATTTT. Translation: CASGAGGPDTQYF.

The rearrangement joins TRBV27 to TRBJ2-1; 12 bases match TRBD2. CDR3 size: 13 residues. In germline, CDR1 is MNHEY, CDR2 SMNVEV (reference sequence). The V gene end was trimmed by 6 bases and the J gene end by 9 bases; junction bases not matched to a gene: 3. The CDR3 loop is CASRPSGRGEQFF. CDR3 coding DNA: TGTGCCAGCAGACCTAGCGGGAGGGGTGAGCAGTTCTTC.

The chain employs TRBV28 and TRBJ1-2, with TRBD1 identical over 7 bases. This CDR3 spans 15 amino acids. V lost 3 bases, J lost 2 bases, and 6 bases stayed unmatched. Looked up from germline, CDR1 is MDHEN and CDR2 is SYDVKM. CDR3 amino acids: CASSFPGQANYGYTF. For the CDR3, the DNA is TGTGCCAGCAGTTTCCCCGGACAGGCGAACTATGGCTACACCTTC.

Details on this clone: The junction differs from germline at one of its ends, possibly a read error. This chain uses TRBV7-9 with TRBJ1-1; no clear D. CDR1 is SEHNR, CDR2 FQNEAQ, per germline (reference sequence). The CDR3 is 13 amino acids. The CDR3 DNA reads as TGTGCCAGCAGCTTATACGGCAACAGTGAAGCTTTCTTT. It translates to CASSLYGNSEAFF.